The 26 T cell receptor beta chains listed next were all sequenced from one sample in a study of cytomegalovirus exposure and HLA in healthy donors. Researchers ran the PCR with 60 Vbeta and 13 Jbeta primers. Clones were sequenced by immunoSEQ multiplex PCR, and TCRdb holds only the in-frame ones, with some missing. The table includes about 130,000 clones, 75% to 85% detected once. The material sequenced was PBMCs. The receptors here all came from a man aged 25 to 40 in good health and CMV-seropositive.

In DNA, the CDR3 is TGCGCCAGCAGCCAAGCCCAGACAGGCCCTAACTATGGCTACACCTTC. Translation gives CASSQAQTGPNYGYTF. The V call is TRBV4-1, the J call TRBJ1-2, with D possibly matching TRBD1 (6 bases). Germline CDR1 reads MGHRA; CDR2 reads YSYEKL. V gave up 1 base and J gave up 0 bases, with 12 bases separating them. The CDR3 totals 16 residues.

V gene TRBV4-1 combines with J gene TRBJ1-2; D is perhaps TRBD1 (5 bases). Trimming cost V 6 bases and J 8 bases, with 19 bases left between them. The CDR3 is 14 residues long. The germline gives CDR1 MGHRA, CDR2 YSYEKL. The chain's CDR3 is CASRSQTAPRGYTF. Here the CDR3 DNA reads TGCGCCAGCAGGTCACAGACAGCCCCGCGGGGCTACACCTTC.

V gene TRBV5-6 combines with J gene TRBJ1-3, with unresolved D. CDR3 length: 14 amino acids. From germline, CDR1 is SGHDT and CDR2 YYEEEE. The V end was cut by 3 bases, the J end by 0 bases, with 7 bases between. The CDR3 DNA follows: TGTGCCAGCAGCTGGGAGCCCTCTGGAAACACCATATATTTT. This sequence encodes CASSWEPSGNTIYF. The full variable domain, completed using reference TRBV5-6 and TRBJ1-3, is DAGVTQSPTHLIKTRGQQVTLRCSPKSGHDTVSWYQQALGQGPQFIFQYYEEEERQRGNFPDRFSGHQFPNYSSELNVNALLLGDSALYLCASSWEPSGNTIYFGEGSWLTVV.

The V and J genes are TRBV7-3 and TRBJ2-5, with 8 bases matching TRBD2. TRBJ2-7 explains the end of the DNA better; the J call may be wrong. Per germline, CDR1 SGHTA and CDR2 FQGTGA. The CDR3 extends over 15 amino acids. CDR3 DNA sequence: TGTGCCAGCAGCCCCTCCGGGGGGGCAGACTACGAGCAGTACTTC. Amino acids: CASSPSGGADYEQYF.

The chain links TRBV6-5 to TRBJ1-1; D is undetermined. CDR3 length equals 13 residues. Germline CDR1 and CDR2: MNHEY and SVGAGI. Trimming removed 0 bases at V and 4 bases at J, with 6 bases between. The CDR3 loop is CASSYSSSTEAFF. The DNA of the CDR3 is TGTGCCAGCAGTTACTCCTCTTCCACTGAAGCTTTCTTT.

This clone came up a few times. This chain links TRBV2 with TRBJ2-7; 9 bases fit TRBD1. In germline, CDR1 is SNHLY, CDR2 FYNNEI. This CDR3 region has 17 residues. The trim removed 8 bases at V and 0 bases at J, leaving 14 bases unmatched. CDR3 protein: CASYQNWPGQGSYEQYF. CDR3 DNA sequence: TGTGCCAGCTACCAGAACTGGCCGGGACAGGGCTCCTACGAGCAGTACTTC.

The CDR3 nucleotides read TGCGCCAGCAGCCAAGTATGGTCAGGGGGCGTGAACACTGAAGCTTTCTTT. Translated, it gives CASSQVWSGGVNTEAFF. The chain recombines TRBV4-1 with TRBJ1-1; 8 positions agree with TRBD1. Germline CDR1 and CDR2: MGHRA and YSYEKL. This CDR3 is 17 amino acids long. The V and J ends lost 1 base and 0 bases, in that order; junction bases with no gene match: 7.

V and J are TRBV5-1 and TRBJ1-2; TRBD1 aligns across 8 bases. The junction had 2 bases not matched to a gene; V was cut back by 0 bases and J by 7 bases. The CDR3 covers 13 residues. Germline V gives CDR1 SGHRS, CDR2 YFSETQ. The CDR3 sequence: CASSLEQGGGYTF. The CDR3 coding sequence is TGCGCCAGCAGCTTGGAACAGGGGGGTGGCTACACCTTC.

The chain joins TRBV6-1 to TRBJ1-4; TRBD1 agrees at 8 bases. Trimming took 2 bases from V and 6 from J; bases not matched to a gene: 5. The CDR3 loop spans 15 amino acids. Germline assignment: CDR1 MNHNS and CDR2 SASEGT. The CDR3 here is CASSEQGAPYEKLFF. The CDR3 bases are TGTGCCAGCAGTGAACAGGGGGCGCCTTATGAAAAACTGTTTTTT.

CDR3 nucleotide sequence: TGTGCCATCAGTGGGCAGGGCCGAACTGAAGCTTTCTTT. Translating it yields CAISGQGRTEAFF. The chain has TRBV10-3 and TRBJ1-1, with a tentative D call TRBD1 (5 bases). The ends were cut back, 4 bases at V and 5 bases at J, with 11 bases in the middle. CDR1 is ENHRY, CDR2 SYGVKD, per germline. This CDR3 has 13 amino acids.

This chain connects TRBV7-3 to TRBJ1-1; 7 bases align to TRBD1. This CDR3 region has 13 residues. In germline, CDR1 is SGHTA, CDR2 FQGTGA. The V gene end was trimmed by 5 bases and the J gene end by 1 base; junction bases not matched to a gene: 1. CDR3 in amino acids: CASSTGENTEAFF. DNA of the CDR3: TGTGCCAGCAGCACAGGGGAGAACACTGAAGCTTTCTTT.

This chain uses TRBV2 with TRBJ1-5; D gene ambiguous. V gave up 7 bases and J gave up 0 bases, with 16 bases separating them. The CDR3 totals 16 residues. CDR1 and CDR2 (germline): SNHLY, FYNNEI. CDR3: CASKSESRDSNQPQHF. The CDR3 DNA sequence: TGTGCCAGCAAGTCTGAGTCACGGGATAGCAATCAGCCCCAGCATTTT.

This clone has more than one count but fewer than ten. The chain employs TRBV13 and TRBJ2-2; D may be TRBD1 (6 bases). Germline V CDR1 and CDR2: PRHDT, FYEKMQ (reference sequence). There are 17 residues in the CDR3. Trimming stripped 1 base from V and 4 bases from J, with 16 bases between. The CDR3 here is CASSLARNRAATGELFF. In nucleotides, the CDR3 is TGTGCCAGCAGCTTAGCTCGAAACAGGGCGGCCACCGGGGAGCTGTTTTTT.

The rearrangement links TRBV18 to TRBJ2-7; TRBD1 matches at 11 bases. From germline, CDR1 is KGHSH and CDR2 LQKENI. With 6 bases clipped from V and 4 bases from J, the junction kept 8 bases outside the gene matches. The CDR3 totals 15 residues. CDR3 in amino acids: CASSSGQGALYEQYF. The CDR3 DNA is TGTGCCAGCTCTTCCGGACAGGGGGCTTTGTACGAGCAGTACTTC.

V and J are TRBV6-1 and TRBJ1-6; D ambiguous. The germline CDR1 and CDR2 sequences are MNHNS and SASEGT. CDR3 length equals 14 residues. V shed 6 bases and J shed 7 bases, with 13 bases lying between them. Written as DNA, the CDR3 is TGTGCCAGCAGCTCACAACCTGTGAATTCACCCCTCCACTTT. Amino acids: CASSSQPVNSPLHF.

The chain couples TRBV27 to TRBJ2-7, with D possibly being TRBD1 (6 bases). V was trimmed by 9 bases and J by 5 bases, leaving 20 bases between them. Germline CDR1 is MNHEY and CDR2 is SMNVEV (reference sequence). This CDR3 spans 14 amino acids. The CDR3 coding sequence is TGTGCCAGTGCGTCCGGCCGGACAGTCAACGAGCAGTACTTC. It specifies CASASGRTVNEQYF.

The chain joins TRBV7-2 to TRBJ2-3; TRBD1 agrees at 10 bases. The CDR3 is 16 amino acids. J was trimmed by 4 bases and V by 1 base; bases with no gene match: 5. Germline lookup yields CDR1 SGHTA and CDR2 FQGNSA. CDR3 residues: CASSLDDRGLADTQYF. The CDR3 coding sequence is TGTGCCAGCAGCTTAGACGACAGGGGGCTCGCAGATACGCAGTATTTT.

The chain has TRBV10-3 and TRBJ1-1, with D perhaps matching TRBD1 (5 bases). Germline V gene lookup returns CDR1 ENHRY and CDR2 SYGVKD. The CDR3 totals 17 residues. With 0 bases removed from V and 2 bases from J, the gap between germline ends came to 16 bases. The CDR3 DNA sequence: TGTGCCATCAGTGAGTCAGCCGTGAAGGGACTAAACACTGAAGCTTTCTTT. Residues: CAISESAVKGLNTEAFF.

The chain is built from TRBV7-2 and TRBJ2-3; D remains ambiguous. Germline CDR1 SGHTA, CDR2 FQGNSA. This CDR3 is built from 15 residues. Trimming left V 5 bases short and J 0 bases short, with 12 bases between. The DNA of the CDR3 is TGTGCCAGCAGCCTCCAGGTTTCTAGCACAGATACGCAGTATTTT. Its protein product is CASSLQVSSTDTQYF.

The chain has TRBV5-1 and TRBJ1-2; TRBD1 matches at 7 bases. The CDR3 extends over 13 amino acids. V was clipped by 2 bases and J by 10 bases; unmatched bases: 8. Germline CDR1 SGHRS, CDR2 YFSETQ. The DNA for the CDR3 is TGCGCCAGCAGCTTTTCCGGACAGGCTGTCTACACCTTC. Protein sequence: CASSFSGQAVYTF.

In DNA form, the CDR3 reads TGTGCCAGCAGTGAAGAGGTGGGACTAGCGGGGGACTACGAGCAGTACTTC. Its protein product is CASSEEVGLAGDYEQYF. The chain is built from TRBV2 and TRBJ2-7, with 14 bases fitting TRBD2. Germline loops: CDR1 SNHLY, CDR2 FYNNEI. V dropped 1 base and J dropped 3; count of bases not matched to a gene: 5. CDR3 size: 17 residues.

The chain joins TRBV27 to TRBJ1-2; no firm D call. This CDR3 has 15 residues. V was clipped by 0 bases and J by 8 bases, with 16 bases between them. Germline CDR1 and CDR2: MNHEY and SMNVEV (reference sequence). The CDR3 loop reads CASSLSWRLEVGYTF. The DNA for the CDR3 is TGTGCCAGCAGTTTATCCTGGAGACTCGAGGTCGGCTACACCTTC.

This clone was detected only a few times. The rearrangement joins TRBV6-5 to TRBJ2-5; D is perhaps TRBD2 (7 bases). Germline V gene sequence: CDR1 MNHEY, CDR2 SVGAGI. This CDR3 comprises 14 residues. Trimming took 6 bases from V and 4 from J, leaving 15 bases between them. The CDR3 DNA reads as TGTGCCAGCAGATCACCGGGGGGCAGAGAGACCCAGTACTTC. As protein: CASRSPGGRETQYF.

This chain links TRBV5-5 with TRBJ1-3; D might be TRBD1 (5 bases). V was shortened by 4 bases and J by 3 bases, with 14 bases between the two germline ends. CDR3 length: 15 amino acids. Germline CDR1 is SGHKS and CDR2 is YYEKEE (reference sequence). As DNA, the CDR3 is TGTGCCAGCAGCCGATTGGGACTGCGTGGAAACACCATATATTTT. It yields the protein CASSRLGLRGNTIYF.

The chain combines TRBV4-2 with TRBJ1-5; D gene uncertain. The V and J ends lost 3 bases and 6 bases respectively, with 15 bases between them. The CDR3 has 15 residues. Germline V CDR1 and CDR2: LGHNA, YNFKEQ. CDR3 bases: TGTGCCAGCAGCCACAATGAGCGTCCCGGTCAGCCCCAGCATTTT. Residues: CASSHNERPGQPQHF.

V is TRBV5-1 and J is TRBJ1-1, with 7 bases aligning to TRBD1. Germline V gives CDR1 SGHRS, CDR2 YFSETQ. The junction had 3 bases not matched to a gene; V was cut back by 4 bases and J by 0 bases. CDR3 size: 14 residues. The CDR3 loop is CASSAGTVNTEAFF. CDR3 in DNA: TGCGCCAGCAGCGCCGGGACAGTGAACACTGAAGCTTTCTTT.